This T cell receptor (beta chain) is drawn from a study of cytomegalovirus exposure and HLA in healthy donors. General study results and limits: Among TCR beta chains, those listed as cytomegalovirus-associated numbered about 160. When a later analysis compared HLA-associated TCR beta chains with equally common others, the HLA-associated chains turned out to be more clonally expanded and to have lower generation probabilities.

Details on this clone: Its antigen is as yet unknown.

Both 60 Vbeta primers and 13 Jbeta primers went into the PCR. The repertoire was sequenced with immunoSEQ multiplex PCR; TCRdb's copy has only in-frame clones and lacks some. The data contain some 180,000 clones, 70% to 85% of them singletons. V was pared by 6 bases and J by 5 bases, with 8 bases of the junction left unmatched. This CDR3 has 15 residues. In germline, CDR1 is MGHDK, CDR2 SYGVNS. The chain recombines TRBV25-1 with TRBJ2-1; 9 bases line up with TRBD1. Input material: PBMCs. This TCR was sampled from a woman aged 25 to 45 in good health and CMV-seropositive. CDR3 nucleotides: TGTGCCAGCAGAGGGTTGGGGACAGGGCACAATGAGCAGTTCTTC. It translates to CASRGLGTGHNEQFF.